These 27 T cell receptor beta chains were sequenced from one sample in a study of a mutant IDH1 vaccine in newly diagnosed glioma. Indicated time point: week 47, end of study. The study gave 300 ug of mutant IDH1 20-mer peptide per vaccine dose, with topical imiquimod. Their recognized antigens are unknown. Profiled with immunoSEQ multiplex PCR; TCRdb holds only in-frame clones, not every one. The sample shows about 55,000 clones, around three quarters of them seen only once. The source was PBMCs, collected from a glioma patient whose treatment included an IDH1 peptide vaccine. The receptors shown here come from a woman aged 40 to 50 with glioma. Some clones in this sample may be carry-over from other donors' samples.

The chain employs TRBV6-1 and TRBJ2-5; the match to TRBD1 covers 7 bases. With V trimmed by 6 bases and J by 3 bases, 10 bases remained unmatched. The V gene's germline CDR1 is MNHNS and CDR2 SASEGT. This CDR3 contains 15 residues. CDR3 DNA sequence: TGTGCCAGCAGGCTGACAGGGTTAAACAAAGAGACCCAGTACTTC. This gives the protein CASRLTGLNKETQYF.

This sequence joins TRBV5-5 and TRBJ2-3, with 9 bases identical to TRBD2. The length of the CDR3 is 17 residues. J lost 3 bases, V lost 0 bases, and 8 bases had no gene match. The V gene's germline CDR1 is SGHKS and CDR2 YYEKEE (reference sequence). CDR3: CASSLVRLAAGTDTQYF. The DNA for the CDR3 is TGTGCCAGCAGCTTGGTGAGACTAGCGGCAGGGACAGATACGCAGTATTTT.

The chain recombines TRBV4-3 with TRBJ1-1; the D is unclear. Germline V gene sequence: CDR1 LGHNA, CDR2 YSLEER. This CDR3 comprises 13 residues. With 0 bases removed from V and 2 bases from J, the gap between germline ends came to 4 bases. As DNA, the CDR3 is TGCGCCAGCAGCCAAGACGGTAACACTGAAGCTTTCTTT. It encodes CASSQDGNTEAFF.

The chain links TRBV7-9 to TRBJ1-2, with 8 nucleotides matching TRBD1. This CDR3 spans 12 amino acids. CDR1 and CDR2 from the germline V gene are SEHNR and FQNEAQ (reference sequence). The ends lost 3 bases at V and 8 bases at J; junction bases unmatched: 2. This chain's CDR3 is CASSLTGEGYTF. CDR3 nucleotides: TGTGCCAGCAGCTTGACAGGGGAAGGCTACACCTTC. Full variable domain (remainder filled in from reference TRBV7-9 and TRBJ1-2): DTGVSQNPRHKITKRGQNVTFRCDPISEHNRLYWYRQTLGQGPEFLTYFQNEAQLEKSRLLSDRFSAERPKGSFSTLEIQRTEQGDSAMYLCASSLTGEGYTFGSGTRLTVV.

This chain connects TRBV15 to TRBJ2-1; D is uncertain. From germline, CDR1 is LNHNV and CDR2 YYDKDF (reference sequence). The CDR3 contains 17 residues. V lost 0 bases to trimming and J lost 4 bases, with 16 bases between them. Here the CDR3 reads CATSREVFGSSYNEQFF. DNA for the CDR3: TGTGCCACCAGCAGAGAGGTATTCGGTTCCTCATACAATGAGCAGTTCTTC.

The rearrangement uses TRBV27 and TRBJ1-3; TRBD1 might be the D (6 bases). Germline assignment: CDR1 MNHEY and CDR2 SMNVEV (reference sequence). CDR3 length equals 14 residues. V was shortened by 5 bases and J by 1 base, with 9 bases between the two germline ends. The CDR3 loop reads CASSPDRSGNTIYF. The CDR3 DNA reads TGTGCCAGCAGTCCCGACAGGTCTGGAAACACCATATATTTT.

The chain uses TRBV5-1 and TRBJ2-7; TRBD2 aligns across 7 bases. CDR1 SGHRS and CDR2 YFSETQ come from the germline V gene. V lost 0 bases, J lost 6 bases, and 9 bases stayed unmatched. The CDR3 spans 15 residues. CDR3 sequence reads: CASSLGTRSLVEQYF. The CDR3 bases are TGCGCCAGCAGCTTGGGGACTAGGTCCCTGGTCGAGCAGTACTTC.

This chain links TRBV4-3 with TRBJ1-5; the D gene is possibly TRBD1 (6 bases). This CDR3 contains 16 residues. Trimming shortened V by 1 base and J by 5 bases, and 15 bases separated the two germline ends. Per germline, CDR1 LGHNA and CDR2 YSLEER. CDR3 coding DNA: TGCGCCAGCAGCCAAGGAGGGGGGCGGGAACATCAGCCCCAGCATTTT. Its translation: CASSQGGGREHQPQHF.

V is TRBV5-5 and J is TRBJ2-3, with no clear D. The germline gives CDR1 SGHKS, CDR2 YYEKEE (reference sequence). The CDR3 has 13 residues. The V gene lost 2 bases and the J gene lost 2 bases, with 6 bases spanning the gap. Written as DNA, the CDR3 is TGTGCCAGCAGCTTCTTACCCACAGATACGCAGTATTTT. Its protein product is CASSFLPTDTQYF.

The chain uses TRBV5-4 and TRBJ2-5, with D possibly being TRBD1 (6 bases). CDR1 and CDR2 from the germline V gene are SGHNT and YYREEE (reference sequence). The V and J ends lost 4 bases and 4 bases respectively, with 17 bases between them. The CDR3 runs 15 residues. CDR3 nucleotides: TGTGCCAGCAGCGGGCCCCAGGGGAAGGTAGAGACCCAGTACTTC. The encoded protein is CASSGPQGKVETQYF.

V and J are TRBV6-1 and TRBJ1-2; TRBD1 is a possible D gene (5 bases). Germline V gene lookup returns CDR1 MNHNS and CDR2 SASEGT. Trimming shortened V by 0 bases and J by 4 bases, and 9 bases separated the two germline ends. CDR3 size: 14 residues. The DNA for the CDR3 is TGTGCCAGCAGTGAAGCGGGGAGGGGCTATGGCTACACCTTC. Residues: CASSEAGRGYGYTF.

The chain uses TRBV7-9 and TRBJ1-5; D remains ambiguous. The CDR3 length is 17 residues. V lost 0 bases and J lost 4, with 16 bases in between. Germline CDR1 SEHNR, CDR2 FQNEAQ (reference sequence). The DNA of the CDR3 is TGTGCCAGCAGCTTAGCGCCGGTAGGGTTTGGGAATCAGCCCCAGCATTTT. Amino acid sequence: CASSLAPVGFGNQPQHF.

This clone came up many times. V gene TRBV5-4 combines with J gene TRBJ1-1; TRBD1 agrees at 8 bases. CDR1 and CDR2 from the germline V gene are SGHNT and YYREEE (reference sequence). V gave up 2 bases and J gave up 6 bases; unmatched junction bases: 3. The CDR3 spans 13 residues. CDR3: CASSFSRGPEAFF. Written as DNA, the CDR3 is TGTGCCAGCAGCTTCAGCAGGGGGCCTGAAGCTTTCTTT.

This clone was observed a handful of times. The chain has TRBV28 and TRBJ1-5; the D gene is possibly TRBD1 (6 bases). This CDR3 contains 17 residues. V was cut by 2 bases and J by 4 bases, with 18 bases left in between. Germline assignment: CDR1 MDHEN and CDR2 SYDVKM. CDR3 residues: CASSLQPRTVGNQPQHF. The CDR3, as DNA: TGTGCCAGCAGTTTACAACCTAGGACAGTTGGAAATCAGCCCCAGCATTTT. Full variable domain (outside the CDR3, taken from reference TRBV28 and TRBJ1-5): DVKVTQSSRYLVKRTGEKVFLECVQDMDHENMFWYRQDPGLGLRLIYFSYDVKMKEKGDIPEGYSVSREKKERFSLILESASTNQTSMYLCASSLQPRTVGNQPQHFGDGTRLSIL.

The chain joins TRBV5-4 to TRBJ2-2, with 7 bases aligning to TRBD1. CDR1 is SGHNT, CDR2 YYREEE, per germline (reference sequence). CDR3 length: 16 residues. V shed 0 bases and J 1 base; nucleotides not matched to a gene: 3. In DNA form, the CDR3 reads TGTGCCAGCAGCTTGGAGACAGGGAGGAACACCGGGGAGCTGTTTTTT. Residues: CASSLETGRNTGELFF.

The chain recombines TRBV6-5 with TRBJ2-3, with D unclear. The CDR3 extends over 14 amino acids. The germline V gene encodes CDR1 MNHEY and CDR2 SVGAGI. The V end was cut by 6 bases, the J end by 1 base, with 11 bases between. CDR3 DNA: TGTGCCAGCAGGTTTTTAAGGGGCACAGATACGCAGTATTTT. Protein sequence: CASRFLRGTDTQYF.

The genes are TRBV19 and TRBJ2-1; tentative D call: TRBD1 (5 bases). The germline V gene has CDR1 LNHDA and CDR2 SQIVND (reference sequence). Trimming cost V 0 bases and J 6 bases, with 9 bases left between them. The CDR3 extends over 14 amino acids. The CDR3, as DNA: TGTGCCAGTAGTATAGAAGGCGACAGCAATGAGCAGTTCTTC. Protein product: CASSIEGDSNEQFF.

Notes on this clone: The CDR3 does not close with the conserved phenylalanine or tryptophan, likely indicating a read error. No DNA is shown, since the ends of the CDR3 on it are uncertain; the CDR3 is the one TCRdb lists. The chain carries TRBV6-5 and TRBJ1-1; TRBD1, as called in the table, went unchecked against the DNA. Germline CDR1 reads MNHEY; CDR2 reads SVGAGI. The CDR3 contains 15 residues when both ends are counted. The CDR3 here is CAATKTWGQGHPKVL.

The CDR3: CASSVGILLTDTQYF. The DNA for the CDR3 is TGTGCCAGCAGCGTAGGTATATTGCTAACAGATACGCAGTATTTT. The chain employs TRBV9 and TRBJ2-3; no clear D. The V end was cut by 0 bases, the J end by 3 bases, with 11 bases between. Germline values: CDR1 SGDLS, CDR2 YYNGEE. This CDR3 comprises 15 residues.

The chain couples TRBV6-1 to TRBJ2-7; D not certain. CDR1 is MNHNS, CDR2 SASEGT, per germline. The CDR3 runs to 13 residues. Trimming stripped 2 bases from V and 3 bases from J, with 8 bases between. The CDR3 spells CASSEFPSYEQYF. The DNA for the CDR3 is TGTGCCAGCAGTGAATTCCCCAGCTACGAGCAGTACTTC.

The V call is TRBV7-9, the J call TRBJ1-2; D uncertain. CDR3 length: 14 amino acids. CDR1 is SEHNR, CDR2 FQNEAQ, per germline (reference sequence). V was pared by 0 bases and J by 0 bases, with 5 bases between. Here the CDR3 reads CASSLAGSNYGYTF. The CDR3 bases are TGTGCCAGCAGCTTAGCAGGTTCTAACTATGGCTACACCTTC.

The chain recombines TRBV6-5 with TRBJ1-1, with 7 bases lining up with TRBD1. This CDR3 spans 14 amino acids. The V gene end was trimmed by 4 bases and the J gene end by 3 bases; junction bases not matched to a gene: 5. Germline V gene data show CDR1 as MNHEY and CDR2 as SVGAGI. The CDR3 here is CASSLRTGYTEAFF. The CDR3 nucleotides are TGTGCCAGCAGTTTACGGACAGGCTACACTGAAGCTTTCTTT.

The chain uses TRBV7-6 and TRBJ1-6; TRBD1 matches 10 bases. The ends lost 5 bases at V and 5 bases at J; junction bases unmatched: 6. In germline, CDR1 is SGHVS, CDR2 FNYEAQ. The CDR3 has 16 residues. This chain's CDR3 is CASSHQTGGNNSPLHF. As DNA, the CDR3 is TGTGCCAGCAGCCACCAGACAGGGGGCAATAATTCACCCCTCCACTTT. Full variable domain (remainder filled in from reference TRBV7-6 and TRBJ1-6): GAGVSQSPRYKVTKRGQDVALRCDPISGHVSLYWYRQALGQGPEFLTYFNYEAQQDKSGLPNDRFSAERPEGSISTLTIQRTEQRDSAMYRCASSHQTGGNNSPLHFGNGTRLTVT.

This clone appeared a single time. The chain carries TRBV18 and TRBJ1-3; 8 positions agree with TRBD1. Germline V gene data show CDR1 as KGHSH and CDR2 as LQKENI. The CDR3 consists of 18 residues. The ends lost 6 bases at V and 0 bases at J; junction bases unmatched: 13. CDR3 loop: CASSTALPGQVSGNTIYF. The CDR3 nucleotides are TGTGCCAGCTCTACCGCGCTACCGGGACAGGTCTCTGGAAACACCATATATTTT.

This chain joins TRBV19 and TRBJ1-5; D gene uncertain. Deletions cut 0 bases from V and 6 bases from J, with 9 bases between. The germline V gene encodes CDR1 LNHDA and CDR2 SQIVND (reference sequence). This CDR3 region has 14 residues. CDR3 sequence reads: CASSIEWAAQPQHF. CDR3 nucleotides: TGTGCCAGTAGTATAGAGTGGGCGGCTCAGCCCCAGCATTTT.

J is TRBJ2-5 and V is TRBV5-1; 7 positions agree with TRBD1. The CDR3 has 15 amino acids. Germline CDR1 SGHRS, CDR2 YFSETQ. The V segment lost 4 bases and the J segment 2 bases; nucleotides outside the gene matches: 8. CDR3 loop: CASSTGTAIQETQYF. As DNA, the CDR3 is TGCGCCAGCAGCACCGGGACAGCGATACAAGAGACCCAGTACTTC.

This chain connects TRBV30 to TRBJ2-1; a possible D gene is TRBD1 (6 bases). The CDR3 sequence is 17 residues long. CDR1 is GTSNPN, CDR2 SVGIG, per germline (reference sequence). V was pared by 3 bases and J by 0 bases, with 18 bases between. This CDR3 reads CAWRERTGSGSYNEQFF. The CDR3 nucleotides are TGTGCCTGGAGAGAAAGAACAGGGTCTGGCTCCTACAATGAGCAGTTCTTC.